The TCR beta chain described here comes from a study of T cell responses to AZD1222 COVID-19 vaccine. Notes on the study in general: Most donors were white British, females outnumbered males, and clonal diversity was possibly underestimated. Rises in breadth and depth of Spike-specific TCRs came after two AZD1222 doses.

CDR1 and CDR2 from the germline V gene are MNHEY and SVGAGI. Trimming took off 6 bases at V and 4 bases at J, with 13 bases between the two ends. This CDR3 is built from 14 residues. Libraries were prepared by immunoSEQ multiplex PCR; TCRdb keeps only in-frame clonotypes and omits some of them. The sample lists under 130,000 clones; approximately 92% were seen once. For this clone: As yet, its antigen is unknown.

V and J are TRBV6-5 and TRBJ1-5; no firm D call. The sequences come from peripheral blood, collected 28 days after the second AZD1222 dose. This sequence originates from an adult who received the AZD1222 COVID-19 vaccine. The CDR3 DNA reads as TGTGCCAGCAGCCCCCAAGATGGAAATCAGCCCCAGCATTTT. It encodes CASSPQDGNQPQHF.